This record concerns one TCR beta chain sequence. Its specificity is not known. Autologous stem cell transplantation was followed by relapse in every patient, and brentuximab vedotin exposure varied. The repertoire was sequenced with immunoSEQ multiplex PCR; TCRdb's copy has only in-frame clones and lacks some. This table holds around 13,000 clones, roughly 86% found once. These data are taken from a study of PD-1 blockade in classical Hodgkin lymphoma. Study information: On a schedule of every 2 weeks, patients received nivolumab 3 mg/kg intravenously.

Findings and limits, study-wide: Significant TCR diversity gains by C4D1 occurred in CD4+ but not CD8+ cells. Factors driving the repertoire differences, possibly disease activity or prior therapy, remain undefined. Relapsed/refractory patients reportedly had the lowest baseline TCR diversity, below newly diagnosed patients, who were below healthy donors.

This specimen was peripheral blood mononuclear cells (PBMCs), taken at baseline. This clonotype originated in a human donor with classical Hodgkin lymphoma.

The CDR3 coding sequence is TGTGCCAGCAGCGTTGGCTGGGGCTCTGGAAACACCATATATTTT. Its translation is CASSVGWGSGNTIYF. The chain carries TRBV9 and TRBJ1-3; D is unresolved. V lost 2 bases to trimming and J lost 0 bases, with 9 bases between them. Per germline, CDR1 SGDLS and CDR2 YYNGEE. This CDR3 is built from 15 residues.